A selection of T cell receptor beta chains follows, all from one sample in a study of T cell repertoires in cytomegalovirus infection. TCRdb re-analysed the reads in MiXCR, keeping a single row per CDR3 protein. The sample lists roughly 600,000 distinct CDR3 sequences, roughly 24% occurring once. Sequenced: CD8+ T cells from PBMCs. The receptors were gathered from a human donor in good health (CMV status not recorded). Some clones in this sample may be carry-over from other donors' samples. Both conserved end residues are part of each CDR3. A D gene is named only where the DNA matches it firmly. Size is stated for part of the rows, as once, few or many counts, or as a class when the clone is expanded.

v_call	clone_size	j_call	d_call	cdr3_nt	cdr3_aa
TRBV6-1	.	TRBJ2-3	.	TGTGCCAGCAGTACGCAACTAGGTAGCACAGATACGCAGTATTTT	CASSTQLGSTDTQYF
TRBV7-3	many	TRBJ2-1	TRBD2	TGTGCCAGCAGCTTAAGCGCTAGCGGCTACAATGAGCAGTTCTTC	CASSLSASGYNEQFF
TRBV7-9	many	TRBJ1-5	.	TGTGCCAGCAGCTTAGTGTGGCAGGGTAATGGGAGCAATCAGCCCCAGCATTTT	CASSLVWQGNGSNQPQHF
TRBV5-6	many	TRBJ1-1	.	TGTGCCAGCAGCTTGGCGTATTCGCGAGGAACTGAAGCTTTCTTT	CASSLAYSRGTEAFF
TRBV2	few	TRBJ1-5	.	TGTGCCAGCAGTGAAGGGCAGGAACGGTGGCAGCCCCAGCATTTT	CASSEGQERWQPQHF
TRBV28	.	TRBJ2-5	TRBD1	TGTGCCAGCAGTTCCTGGGGACAGAACGACCAAGAGACCCAGTACTTC	CASSSWGQNDQETQYF
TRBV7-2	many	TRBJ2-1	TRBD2	TGTGCCAGCAGCTCCTATAGCGGGGGGGTTCTGTACAATGAGCAGTTCTTC	CASSSYSGGVLYNEQFF
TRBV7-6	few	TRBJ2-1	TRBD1	TGTGCCAGCAGCTTAATCCGGGACAGGGGATTCCTAGGTTGGGGTGAGCAGTTCTTC	CASSLIRDRGFLGWGEQFF
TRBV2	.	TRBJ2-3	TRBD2	TGTGCCAGCCCGACCCTAGCGGGGGGCGGGGATACGCAGTATTTT	CASPTLAGGGDTQYF
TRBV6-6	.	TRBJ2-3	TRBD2	TGTGCCAGCAGTACCCCGGGGGGGAGAACAGATACGCAGTATTTT	CASSTPGGRTDTQYF
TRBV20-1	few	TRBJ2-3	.	TGCAGTGCCAGACAACTTGATACAGATACGCAGTATTTT	CSARQLDTDTQYF
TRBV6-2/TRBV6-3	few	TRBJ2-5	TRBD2	TGTGCCAGCAGTTATCTTCGACTAGCGGGTAACCAAGAGACCCAGTACTTC	CASSYLRLAGNQETQYF
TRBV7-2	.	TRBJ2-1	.	TGTGTCAGCAGCCCCCACAATGAGCAGTTCTTC	CVSSPHNEQFF
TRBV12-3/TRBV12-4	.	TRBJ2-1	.	TGTGCCAGCAGCTTGACCGGGCCTAGCGTTGAGCAGTTCTTC	CASSLTGPSVEQFF
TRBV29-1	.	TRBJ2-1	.	TGCAGCGTTGAGCTTTCCGGGCCGCCCGGCTATGAGCAGTTCTTC	CSVELSGPPGYEQFF
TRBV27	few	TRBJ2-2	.	TGTGCCAGCAGTGGAGGGTTCACCGGGGAGCTGTTTTTT	CASSGGFTGELFF
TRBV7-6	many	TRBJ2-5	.	TGTGCCAGCAGCTTAAGGGCAGGGGCCAACCAAGAGACCCAGTACTTC	CASSLRAGANQETQYF
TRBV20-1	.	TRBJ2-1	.	TGCAGTGCTCACAGGGTGTCTTACAATGAGCAGTTCTTC	CSAHRVSYNEQFF
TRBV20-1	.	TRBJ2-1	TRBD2	TGCAGTGCTAGAGACGGTCAGGCACTAGCGGGGGTTATCAATGAGCAGTTCTTC	CSARDGQALAGVINEQFF
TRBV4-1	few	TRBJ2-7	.	TGCGCCAGCAGCCAAGAACGGGCCTACGAGCAGTACTTC	CASSQERAYEQYF
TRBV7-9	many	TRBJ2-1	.	TGTGCCAGCAGCCTTTTAGGGGACCAATACAATGAGCAGTTCTTC	CASSLLGDQYNEQFF
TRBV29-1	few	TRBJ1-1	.	TGCAGCGTTGGGGGGGATGGCACTGAAGCTTTCTTT	CSVGGDGTEAFF
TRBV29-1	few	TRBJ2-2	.	TGCAGCGTGGAAGGGCCGAACACCGGGGAGCTGTTTTTT	CSVEGPNTGELFF
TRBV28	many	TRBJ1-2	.	TGTGCCAGCAGTTTGCGCTCCCAGGGAATACGGCACTATGGCTACACCTTC	CASSLRSQGIRHYGYTF
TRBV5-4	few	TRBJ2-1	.	TGTGCCAGCAGCATGGGACTCCAGAGGGATGAGCAGTTCTTC	CASSMGLQRDEQFF
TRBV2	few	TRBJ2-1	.	TGTGCCAGCACCCCAACGGCCAGCACCAGATCTAGCTCCTACAATGAGCAGTTCTTC	CASTPTASTRSSSYNEQFF
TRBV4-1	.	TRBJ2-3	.	TGCGCCAGCAGCCAAGTGGGAAAAGGCACAGATACGCAGTATTTT	CASSQVGKGTDTQYF
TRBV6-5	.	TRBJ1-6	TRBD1	TGTGCCAGCAGTTACTGGACAGGGGTTAATTCACCCCTCCACTTT	CASSYWTGVNSPLHF
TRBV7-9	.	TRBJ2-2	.	TGTGCCAGCAGCTTAGCGTTTAGCGGCGCGACCGGGGAGCTGTTTTTT	CASSLAFSGATGELFF
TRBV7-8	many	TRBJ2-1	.	TGTGCCAGCAGCATATCTCTAGGTCGCTCCTACAATGAGCAGTTCTTC	CASSISLGRSYNEQFF
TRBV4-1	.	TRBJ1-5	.	TGCGCCAGCAGCCAAGAAGGGTTTTATCAGCCCCAGCATTTT	CASSQEGFYQPQHF
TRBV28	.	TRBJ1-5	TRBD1	TGTGCCAGCAGTTCCCGAGACAGGGGGGGATGGCAGCCCCAGCATTTT	CASSSRDRGGWQPQHF
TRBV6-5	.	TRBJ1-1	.	TGTGCCAGCACCCCGGACGGAAATAGGGCTTTCTTT	CASTPDGNRAFF
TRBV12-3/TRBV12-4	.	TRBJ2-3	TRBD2	TGTGTCAGCGCCCCGGGGGGTAGAAATACGCAGTATTTT	CVSAPGGRNTQYF
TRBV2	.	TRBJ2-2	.	TGTGCCAGCAGTAAACCGGGACAACCGAACACCGGGGAGCTGTTTTTT	CASSKPGQPNTGELFF
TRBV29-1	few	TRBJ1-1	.	TGCAGCGTTCAATACAGCACTGAAGCTTTCTTT	CSVQYSTEAFF
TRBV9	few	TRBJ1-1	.	TGTGCCAGCAGCGTAGTCCCCTGGGACACTGAAGCTTTCTTT	CASSVVPWDTEAFF
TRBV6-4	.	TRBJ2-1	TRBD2	TGTGCCAGCAGTGCGCGGGGGGGCTTATTCAATGAGCAGTTCTTC	CASSARGGLFNEQFF
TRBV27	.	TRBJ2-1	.	TGTGCCAGCAGTCATCGACAGGATAATGAGCAGTTCTTC	CASSHRQDNEQFF
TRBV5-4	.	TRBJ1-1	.	TGTGCCAGCAGCGTTGGGCCCGGGGTGTACACTGAAGCTTTCTTT	CASSVGPGVYTEAFF
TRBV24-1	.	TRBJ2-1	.	TGTGCCACCAGTGATATGAGGGTCCCCTACAATGAGCAGTTCTTC	CATSDMRVPYNEQFF
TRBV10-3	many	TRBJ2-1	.	TGTGCCATCAGTGAGTCGGTTGTTCAGGATATCTCGAATGAGCAGTTCTTC	CAISESVVQDISNEQFF